The entry below gives a single TCR beta chain sequence along with its context. Measured with immunoSEQ multiplex PCR; TCRdb has only the in-frame clones, and not every one. Of 300,000 or so clones listed, around nine tenths are singletons. This record belongs to a study of blood T cell repertoires in COVID-19. Study details: The United States, Italy and Spain supplied acute and convalescent COVID-19 samples. PBMCs, B-cell-depleted T cells, or T cells were the source of the cDNA or gDNA that made up the material.

The germline V gene has CDR1 LNHDA and CDR2 SQIVND (reference sequence). This CDR3 is built from 15 residues. Trimming stripped 1 base from V and 3 bases from J, with 10 bases between. The V gene is TRBV19, the J gene TRBJ1-5; D is undetermined. The specimen sequenced was peripheral blood. This TCR was sampled from a man aged 70 or older with acute or convalescent COVID-19. CDR3 protein: CASSIVTAINQPQHF. The CDR3 DNA is TGTGCCAGTAGTATAGTCACAGCCATCAATCAGCCCCAGCATTTT.